This TCR beta chain was captured by sequencing in a study of T cell responses to AZD1222 COVID-19 vaccine. The V gene's germline CDR1 is SGHTS and CDR2 YDEGEE. The germline V and J ends were trimmed by 4 bases and 9 bases, with 14 bases remaining between them. The CDR3 length is 12 residues. Some clones are missing from TCRdb's copy, which holds only in-frame ones; the method was immunoSEQ multiplex PCR. Here the sample spans 15,000 or so clones, about 88% being singletons. This clonotype was obtained from an adult who received the AZD1222 COVID-19 vaccine. The sequences come from peripheral blood, collected 28 days after the second AZD1222 dose. This chain uses TRBV5-8 with TRBJ2-7, with D uncertain. In nucleotides, the CDR3 is TGTGCCAGCAGCAGACTTAACCTAAGGCAGTACTTC. Translation: CASSRLNLRQYF.